The clone carrying this T cell receptor (beta chain) was observed a few times. Trimming took off 3 bases at V and 0 bases at J, with 13 bases between the two ends. Germline CDR1 and CDR2: SQVTM and ANQGSEA. The CDR3 is made up of 15 amino acids. This entry is derived from a study of T-cell reconstitution after alpha-beta-depleted transplantation in children. Unique molecular identifiers were used to barcode this TCRbeta library. MiXCR was run by TCRdb on the PCR reads, yielding one entry per CDR3 protein. The data hold 450,000 to 600,000 distinct CDR3 sequences, with about 18% observed a single time. The sample here was PBMCs from the stem cell graft donor, taken from the stem cell graft. The chain has TRBV29-1 and TRBJ2-3; D ambiguous. The clonotype originates from a human donor who donated a stem cell graft to a child with acute lymphoblastic leukemia. CDR3 DNA: TGCAGCGTTGAGGGCGGACGCTCTAGCACAGATACGCAGTATTTT. It is translated as CSVEGGRSSTDTQYF.